This T cell receptor (beta chain) was captured by sequencing in a study of T cell repertoires in cytomegalovirus infection. Study-level information: Public signatures in TCR beta pointed to CMV infection and matching HLA type.

CDR1 is SGHTA and CDR2 is FQGNSA in the germline V gene. CDR3 size: 19 residues. Trimming left V 7 bases short and J 7 bases short, with 31 bases between. Ten or more counts support this clonotype. Its antigen is unknown. TCRdb re-called the reads through MiXCR, storing one row per CDR3 protein. The data contain tens of thousands of distinct CDR3 sequences, 20% to 30% of them singletons. Material: CD8+ T cells from cultured PBMCs, obtained from culture after CMV antigen stimulation. The TCR comes from a human donor in good health (CMV status not recorded). Some clones in this sample may be carry-over from other donors' samples. The chain joins TRBV7-2 to TRBJ2-2, with a possible D match to TRBD1 (5 bases). This CDR3 reads CASTMRSVITGSGGGELFF. CDR3 bases: TGTGCCAGCACCATGAGATCAGTTATAACAGGCTCAGGTGGCGGGGAGCTGTTTTTT.